The clone carrying this T cell receptor (beta chain) was counted at least ten times. Its antigen is unknown. Germline V gives CDR1 SGHVS, CDR2 FQNEAQ. V gave up 1 base and J gave up 0 bases, with 14 bases separating them. CDR3 length equals 17 residues. The data originate from a study of response to subunit inactivated influenza vaccine. General study points: There was a suggestion from the authors that each seasonal influenza vaccination recruits few new T cells.

TCRdb used MiXCR to reprocess the RT-PCR reads, holding one entry per CDR3 protein. The table includes more than 450,000 distinct CDR3 sequences, about an eighth detected once. V is TRBV7-8 and J is TRBJ2-3, with D possibly TRBD1 on 5 matching bases. The TCR comes from a man between 50 and 59 years old who received an inactivated influenza vaccine. Sequenced material: PBMCs from blood, taken on the day of vaccination. The CDR3 protein is CASSLGAGLSSTDTQYF. In DNA form, the CDR3 reads TGTGCCAGCAGCTTAGGAGCAGGGCTCTCTAGCACAGATACGCAGTATTTT.